Listed below are T cell receptor beta chains from one sample, sequenced in a study of blood T cell repertoires in COVID-19. The table came from immunoSEQ multiplex PCR; TCRdb's copy has only in-frame clones and leaves some out. There are around 300,000 clones in the sample; around 83% occur only once, and 2.5% to 3.5% lies in the top ten. Sequencing was carried out using peripheral blood. Source of these receptors: a man aged 30 to 39 with active or convalescent COVID-19. CDR3s include the opening cysteine and the closing phenylalanine or tryptophan. A D gene is named only where the DNA matches it firmly. Clone size, where shown, is once, few, many, or a class for clones that have expanded.

15	few	NA	TRBJ2-7	TRBV7-2	TGTGCCAGCAGCTTCGTAGCGATTCCCTCTGGCGAGCAGTACTTC	CASSFVAIPSGEQYF
13	NA	TRBD1	TRBJ1-1	TRBV28	TGTGCCAGCAGGCAAACAGGGGGCACTGAAGCTTTCTTT	CASRQTGGTEAFF
12	few	NA	TRBJ2-7	TRBV5-4	TGTGCCAGCAGCTTTAGCTCCTACGAGCAGTACTTC	CASSFSSYEQYF
12	few	NA	TRBJ2-7	TRBV28	TGTGCCAGCAGTTCTTTCCCCTACGAGCAGTACTTC	CASSSFPYEQYF
14	once	NA	TRBJ1-4	TRBV2	TGTGCCAGCAGTGACGCGGGGGCCGGGGAAAAACTGTTTTTT	CASSDAGAGEKLFF
12	NA	TRBD1	TRBJ1-4	TRBV5-1	TGCGCCAGCAGCTTCACAGGGGGGAAACTGTTTTTT	CASSFTGGKLFF
15	NA	TRBD2	TRBJ2-7	TRBV7-2	TGTGCCAGCAGCTTAGTGGCGGGAGCCACCTACGAGCAGTACTTC	CASSLVAGATYEQYF
15	once	NA	TRBJ2-7	TRBV3-1/TRBV3-2	TGTGCCAGCAGCCAAGGGGGCTCGTGCTCCTACGAGCAGTACTTC	CASSQGGSCSYEQYF
15	NA	TRBD2	TRBJ2-2	TRBV18	TGTGCCAGCTCACCCCTAGCGGGGAACACCGGGGAGCTGTTTTTT	CASSPLAGNTGELFF
14	few	TRBD2	TRBJ2-7	TRBV20-1	TGCAGTGCTAGTAATGCGGGAGAGGTCCACGAGCAGTACTTC	CSASNAGEVHEQYF
13	NA	NA	TRBJ1-2	TRBV19	TGTGCCAGTAGCCCAGCAGGGTACGGGGGCTACACCTTC	CASSPAGYGGYTF
15	NA	NA	TRBJ1-2	TRBV9	TGTGCCAGCAGCCCCCAACAGGGCCCCAACTATGGCTACACCTTC	CASSPQQGPNYGYTF
14	NA	TRBD1	TRBJ2-2	TRBV25-1	TGTGCCAGTCGGGACAGGGGGCGCCCCGGGGAGCTGTTTTTT	CASRDRGRPGELFF
16	few	TRBD2	TRBJ2-7	TRBV4-1	TGCGCCAGCAGCCCCTACGGGCTAGCGGGAGTAGGAGAGCAGTACTTC	CASSPYGLAGVGEQYF
15	NA	NA	TRBJ1-1	TRBV6-6	TGTGCCAGCACCTGGGACACTCAACTGAACACTGAAGCTTTCTTT	CASTWDTQLNTEAFF
15	NA	NA	TRBJ2-7	TRBV3-1/TRBV3-2	TGTGCCAGCAGCCACAGATATTACCCCTCCTACGAGCAGTACTTC	CASSHRYYPSYEQYF
17	NA	TRBD2	TRBJ2-3	TRBV7-7	TGTGCCAGCAGCTTAGGAGGCGCTAGCGGGAGGTCAGATACGCAGTATTTT	CASSLGGASGRSDTQYF
12	NA	TRBD1	TRBJ2-7	TRBV29-1	TGCAGCGTTGATAGGGGGCGAAACGAGCAGTACTTC	CSVDRGRNEQYF
12	NA	TRBD1	TRBJ2-7	TRBV29-1	TGCAGCGTTGAAGATCTCAGGGGGCGCGTCGGATTC	CSVEDLRGRVGF
15	NA	TRBD1	TRBJ2-7	TRBV5-1	TGCGCCAGCAGCACCGGACAGGGACTCCCCTACGAGCAGTACTTC	CASSTGQGLPYEQYF
18	NA	TRBD2	TRBJ2-1	TRBV14	TGTGCCAGCAGCCAAGTAAAGCGGGGGGGATTAGCGTACAATGAGCAGTTCTTC	CASSQVKRGGLAYNEQFF
18	NA	TRBD1	TRBJ2-5	TRBV13	TGTGCCAGCAGCTTAGAGAAATCTCGGGACAGAACCCAAGAGACCCAGTACTTC	CASSLEKSRDRTQETQYF
12	NA	NA	TRBJ1-5	TRBV7-8	TGTGCCAGCAGCTTAGGAGGGCAGCCCCAGCATTTT	CASSLGGQPQHF
17	NA	NA	TRBJ2-1	TRBV4-1	TGCGCCAGCAGCCAAGTGGGGGGATTTGGCTCCTACAATGAGCAGTTCTTC	CASSQVGGFGSYNEQFF
14	NA	TRBD1	TRBJ1-3	TRBV14	TGTGCCAGCAGCCGCTGGGACAGGGGACGCACCATATATTTT	CASSRWDRGRTIYF
16	NA	TRBD1	TRBJ1-2	TRBV4-3	TGCGCCAGCAGCCGGGCGACAGGGGAGGGGGCAGGTGTTTACACCTTC	CASSRATGEGAGVYTF
17	NA	TRBD2	TRBJ2-1	TRBV19	TGTGCCAGTAGTATTTTACCGCCTAGCGGCGATAACAATGAGCAGTTCTTC	CASSILPPSGDNNEQFF
14	once	NA	TRBJ2-4	TRBV10-3	TGTGCCATCAGTTCTGGACTAGCCAAAAACATTCAGTACTTC	CAISSGLAKNIQYF
21	NA	TRBD2	TRBJ2-2	TRBV28	TGTGCCAGCAGTTTCTTCCTTTTAAGACTAGCGGGAGTAGGTGACACCGGGGAGCTGTTTTTT	CASSFFLLRLAGVGDTGELFF
16	NA	NA	TRBJ2-4	TRBV7-9	TGTGCCAGCAGCTTAGTGGATAGCGGAGCCAAAAACATTCAGTACTTC	CASSLVDSGAKNIQYF
15	NA	TRBD1	TRBJ1-5	TRBV2	TGTGCCAGCAGGATGGGACAGGGTAACAATCAGCCCCAGCATTTT	CASRMGQGNNQPQHF
16	NA	TRBD2	TRBJ2-3	TRBV14	TGTGCCAGCAGACATGGACTAGCGGGAGGGCGAGATACGCAGTATTTT	CASRHGLAGGRDTQYF
15	NA	TRBD1	TRBJ1-5	TRBV4-1	TGCGCCAGCAGCCAAGATATGGCAGGGGGTCAGCCCCAGCATTTT	CASSQDMAGGQPQHF
15	NA	TRBD1	TRBJ2-7	TRBV28	TGTGCCAGCAGTCCCCGCCTGGGACAGGGCAACGAGCAGTACTTC	CASSPRLGQGNEQYF
13	NA	NA	TRBJ2-7	TRBV12-3/TRBV12-4	TGTGCCAGCAGTCCGGACAGCCGATACGAGCAGTACTTC	CASSPDSRYEQYF
13	NA	TRBD1	TRBJ1-4	TRBV7-9	TGTGCCAGCAGCTTGGACAGGAGTGAAAAACTGTTTTTT	CASSLDRSEKLFF
12	NA	NA	TRBJ2-7	TRBV28	TGTGCCAGCAGGGGAGGCTCCTACGAGCAGTACTTC	CASRGGSYEQYF
14	NA	NA	TRBJ1-5	TRBV3-1/TRBV3-2	TGTGCCAGCAGCCAAGGAATTTATGAGGAAGCCCAGCATTTT	CASSQGIYEEAQHF